Following are 10 T cell receptor beta chains from one sample sequenced in a study of read filtering for tumor transcriptome and immune sequencing (dated by TCRdb to between 2020 and 2021). Instrument used: Illumina HiSeq 4000. Starting from roughly 0.4 ug RNA, TCR libraries were constructed with the Immunoverse kit using molecular barcoded adaptors that cover the alpha/delta and beta/gamma chains. Through fastp at Q25 and MiXCR, TCRdb rebuilt clones from the public reads, retaining in-frame beta chains. For every CDR3 protein sequence, its rows merge into one entry that carries the most common genes and DNA. The sample yields approximately 58,000 distinct CDR3 sequences; 20% to 25% were counted once. The ten most abundant clones make up roughly a sixth of the sample. Source material: a population of CD138-negative cells sorted from bone marrow. This sample's cell subset or site label indicates: bone marrow mononuclear cells depleted of CD138+ plasma/myeloma cells by negative magnetic selection. Receptors were obtained from a donor aged 40 or older with multiple myeloma.

This clonotype was picked up many times. The chain couples TRBV7-9 to TRBJ2-1; tentative D call: TRBD2 (6 bases). V shed 2 bases and J shed 7 bases, with 12 bases lying between them. The CDR3 extends over 14 amino acids. Looked up from germline, CDR1 is SEHNR and CDR2 is FQNEAQ (reference sequence). DNA of the CDR3: TGTGCCAGCAGCTTAACGGGAGCTCGTAATGAGCAGTTCTTC. It specifies CASSLTGARNEQFF.

To note about this clonotype: This may be a read error, as it is one base from a much larger clone. V is TRBV28 and J is TRBJ2-6; no clear D gene. This CDR3 has 14 residues. The V gene's germline CDR1 is MDHEN and CDR2 SYDVKM. CDR3 coding DNA: TGTGCCAGCGGTTTCGAAGCTGGGGCCAACGTCCTGACTTTC. It is translated as CASGFEAGANVLTF.

This clonotype has a handful of counts. V and J are TRBV3-1 and TRBJ2-2; D is unclear. Germline CDR1 is LGHDT and CDR2 is YNNKEL (reference sequence). V was pared by 8 bases and J by 0 bases, with 10 bases between. CDR3 length equals 14 residues. CDR3 nucleotide sequence: TGTGCCAGCCGAGAATATTCGAACACCGGGGAGCTGTTTTTT. This encodes CASREYSNTGELFF.

This clonotype occurred many times. The genes are TRBV5-1 and TRBJ2-1; D not certain. Per germline, CDR1 SGHRS and CDR2 YFSETQ. The V end was cut by 0 bases, the J end by 8 bases, with 9 bases between. The CDR3 is 13 amino acids. CDR3 amino acids: CASSLEGQDEQFF. The CDR3 nucleotides are TGCGCCAGCAGCTTGGAAGGCCAAGATGAGCAGTTCTTC.

This clonotype was picked up a small number of times. The gene calls are TRBV12-3 or TRBV12-4 and TRBJ2-1; the D is unclear. V lost 2 bases and J 0 bases, leaving 8 bases between the germline ends. This CDR3 has 15 residues. The CDR3: CASSLTSSSYNEQFF. Written as DNA, the CDR3 is TGTGCCAGCAGTTTAACAAGTAGCTCCTACAATGAGCAGTTCTTC.

This clonotype was observed a handful of times. V usage is TRBV18 and J usage is TRBJ1-4; 8 nucleotides align to TRBD1. V lost 3 bases and J lost 6; bases outside the gene matches: 3. CDR1 is KGHSH, CDR2 LQKENI, per germline. The CDR3 runs to 14 residues. CDR3 DNA: TGTGCCAGCTCACCGCAGGGACAGGATGAAAAACTGTTTTTT. Its translation is CASSPQGQDEKLFF.

As regards this clonotype: The junction and the germline gene differ at one end; a read error may be behind it. This chain connects TRBV6-6 to TRBJ1-6; 9 bases are shared with TRBD1. CDR3 length equals 12 residues. Looked up from germline, CDR1 is MNHNY and CDR2 is SVGAGI (reference sequence). The CDR3 coding sequence is TGTGCCGGCAGGGAGACAGGGGGACCTCTCCACTTT. The encoded protein is CAGRETGGPLHF.

Concerning this clonotype itself: One end of the junction fails to match germline, which may point to a read error. The V and J genes are TRBV5-1 and TRBJ2-6; either TRBD1 or TRBD2 may supply D (5 bases each). This CDR3 region has 18 residues. From germline, CDR1 is SGHRS and CDR2 YFSETQ. CDR3 coding DNA: TGCGCCAGCAGCGGGGGATCCCAGTGGGTGTCTTGGGCCAACGTCCTGGCTTTC. Translated: CASSGGSQWVSWANVLAF.

To note about this clonotype: This clone may be a read error of a much larger clone one base away. This chain links TRBV21-1 with TRBJ2-5. TRBV21-1 is listed as a pseudogene. The CDR3 loop spans 18 amino acids. CDR3 coding DNA: TGTGCCAGCAGCAAAGACGGATTAGGTTCAGAGTACCAAGAGGCCCAGTACTTC. This encodes CASSKDGLGSEYQEAQYF.

V is TRBV5-1 and J is TRBJ2-5; D may be TRBD2 (5 bases). CDR1 is SGHRS and CDR2 is YFSETQ in the germline V gene. This CDR3 spans 16 amino acids. V was shortened by 2 bases and J by 2 bases, with 16 bases between the two germline ends. The CDR3 region is CASSLGGLGSQETQYF. The CDR3 region has the DNA TGCGCCAGCAGCTTAGGCGGGTTGGGGTCTCAAGAGACCCAGTACTTC. Complete variable domain (other parts from reference TRBV5-1 and TRBJ2-5): KAGVTQTPRYLIKTRGQQVTLSCSPISGHRSVSWYQQTPGQGLQFLFEYFSETQRNKGNFPGRFSGRQFSNSRSEMNVSTLELGDSALYLCASSLGGLGSQETQYFGPGTRLLVL.